This entry lists 25 T cell receptor beta chains sequenced from one sample in a study of blood T cells in healthy people across ages. Alongside a J-beta primer mix, a sample-barcoded 5' primer served in a second PCR lasting about 7 to 12 cycles. TCRdb reprocessed the 5' RACE reads via MiXCR and lists one record per CDR3 protein. The data show about 2 million distinct CDR3 sequences, roughly 50% seen once. Source material: blood. The receptors originated from a woman in her thirties or forties in good health.

This clonotype was picked up one time. The rearrangement links TRBV9 to TRBJ2-1; D may be TRBD2 (5 bases). CDR1 is SGDLS and CDR2 is YYNGEE in the germline V gene. CDR3 length: 14 residues. V lost 4 bases, J lost 13 bases, and 21 bases lay in between. Written as DNA, the CDR3 is TGTGCCAGCAGCCCCCGGGATCTAAGGGAGACCCAGTTCTTC. Amino acid sequence: CASSPRDLRETQFF.

This chain connects TRBV7-2 to TRBJ1-6; TRBD1 might be the D (6 bases). This CDR3 has 15 amino acids. Between the trimmed V and J ends, which lost 5 bases and 7 bases, there was a span of 15 bases. Germline-derived CDR1 and CDR2 are SGHTA and FQGNSA. CDR3 DNA sequence: TGTGCCAGCAGCCTGGAACAGGGTAAAAATTCACCCCTCCACTTT. This gives the protein CASSLEQGKNSPLHF.

This clonotype came up once. J is TRBJ2-3 and V is TRBV24-1; D unresolved. Looked up from germline, CDR1 is KGHDR and CDR2 is SFDVKD. The CDR3 consists of 16 residues. V was pared by 3 bases and J by 0 bases, with 12 bases between. The CDR3 reads CATSDARTRSTDTQYF. The DNA for the CDR3 is TGTGCCACCAGTGATGCAAGGACCCGGAGCACAGATACGCAGTATTTT.

This chain uses TRBV5-1 with TRBJ2-5, with D hard to call. The germline CDR1 and CDR2 sequences are SGHRS and YFSETQ. This CDR3 has 13 residues. The V and J ends lost 1 base and 3 bases respectively, with 7 bases between them. The CDR3 sequence is CASSLSQKETQYF. CDR3 bases: TGCGCCAGCAGCTTGAGTCAAAAAGAGACCCAGTACTTC.

The CDR3 nucleotides read TGTGCCAGCCCCAGGGACAGAGCAGACACTGAAGCTTTCTTT. Its translation: CASPRDRADTEAFF. This sequence joins TRBV6-1 and TRBJ1-1; 7 bases agree with TRBD1. The germline V gene has CDR1 MNHNS and CDR2 SASEGT. This CDR3 is built from 14 residues. V shed 8 bases and J 3 bases; nucleotides not matched to a gene: 9.

The chain couples TRBV4-2 to TRBJ1-1; TRBD1 matches 7 bases. Germline assignment: CDR1 LGHNA and CDR2 YNFKEQ. This CDR3 spans 15 amino acids. Germline trimming cut 1 base from V and 2 bases from J; bases unmatched to any gene: 4. The CDR3 spells CASSQAQGLNTEAFF. The CDR3 DNA is TGTGCCAGCAGCCAAGCACAGGGGTTAAACACTGAAGCTTTCTTT.

This clonotype was counted between two and nine times. The genes are TRBV7-9 and TRBJ1-6; D not certain. CDR1 and CDR2 from the germline V gene are SEHNR and FQNEAQ (reference sequence). Trimming removed 4 bases from V and 0 bases from J, with 13 bases in between. This CDR3 has 17 residues. CDR3 nucleotides: TGTGCCAGCAGCTCCCGCGGTACGAGCTCCTATAATTCACCCCTCCACTTT. Protein sequence: CASSSRGTSSYNSPLHF.

The rearrangement uses TRBV5-1 and TRBJ2-3; 10 positions match TRBD2. This CDR3 has 16 amino acids. Germline CDR1 reads SGHRS; CDR2 reads YFSETQ. V shed 4 bases and J 0 bases; nucleotides not matched to a gene: 5. The CDR3 coding sequence is TGCGCCAGCAGCATTGGACTAGCGGCTAGCACAGATACGCAGTATTTT. This gives the protein CASSIGLAASTDTQYF.

V and J are TRBV5-1 and TRBJ1-1; D is possibly TRBD1 (6 bases). This CDR3 contains 13 residues. The V end lost 2 bases, the J end lost 10 bases, and 15 bases lay between the germline ends. The germline V gene encodes CDR1 SGHRS and CDR2 YFSETQ. In DNA, the CDR3 is TGCGCCAGCAGCTTCACTTCAGGGGTTGGAGCTTTCTTT. Translated, it gives CASSFTSGVGAFF.

J is TRBJ2-1 and V is TRBV12-3 or TRBV12-4; D may match TRBD1 or TRBD2 (6 bases each). The CDR3 consists of 13 residues. Trimming shortened V by 4 bases and J by 10 bases, and 14 bases separated the two germline ends. In DNA, the CDR3 is TGTGCCAGCAGTTCGAGGGGGGCAGGGGAGCAGTTCTTC. Encoded protein: CASSSRGAGEQFF.

The rearrangement links TRBV7-3 to TRBJ2-7; D may be TRBD1 or TRBD2 (5 bases each). The J call may not be correct, given that the DNA end is closer to TRBJ2-5. Germline CDR1 and CDR2: SGHTA and FQGTGA. The CDR3 contains 15 residues. The CDR3 loop is CASSLGTVQAETQYF. The CDR3 bases are TGTGCCAGCAGCCTAGGGACGGTCCAAGCGGAGACCCAGTACTTC.

CDR3 in DNA: TGCAGTGCCTGGACGGGACAGGGGCAGTACGAGCAGTACTTC. Its protein is CSAWTGQGQYEQYF. This chain joins TRBV20-1 and TRBJ2-5; 10 nucleotides align to TRBD1. The last part of the DNA fits TRBJ2-7 better; the J call may be wrong. The CDR3 is 14 amino acids. The germline V gene has CDR1 DFQATT and CDR2 SNEGSKA (reference sequence).

This clonotype has a count of ten or more. A junction end diverges from the germline sequence, so it may reflect a read error. V is TRBV5-1 and J is TRBJ1-4; possibly TRBD1 for D (5 bases). This CDR3 spans 14 amino acids. Germline values: CDR1 SGHRS, CDR2 YFSETQ. CDR3 residues: CASSLGQGNEKLFF. The CDR3 coding sequence is TGTGCCAGCAGCTTAGGGCAGGGAAATGAAAAACTGTTTTTT.

This clonotype was found a few times. The rearrangement joins TRBV6-5 to TRBJ2-5; D unclear. The CDR3 is 14 residues long. V was shortened by 3 bases and J by 4 bases, with 12 bases between the two germline ends. Germline V gene sequence: CDR1 MNHEY, CDR2 SVGAGI. The CDR3 region has the DNA TGTGCCAGCAGTTATTCTACGATCGGAGAGACCCAGTACTTC. Residues: CASSYSTIGETQYF.

V gene TRBV19 combines with J gene TRBJ1-5; D is perhaps TRBD1 (5 bases). The V end lost 4 bases, the J end lost 1 base, and 8 bases lay between the germline ends. Germline V gene data show CDR1 as LNHDA and CDR2 as SQIVND (reference sequence). The length of the CDR3 is 14 residues. The CDR3 nucleotides read TGTGCCAGTAGTAACAGGTTGAGCAATCAGCCCCAGCATTTT. It codes for CASSNRLSNQPQHF.

The chain combines TRBV4-1 with TRBJ2-7; a possible D gene is TRBD2 (5 bases). The CDR3 loop spans 13 amino acids. The germline gives CDR1 MGHRA, CDR2 YSYEKL. Trimming left V 0 bases short and J 5 bases short, with 8 bases between. CDR3 in amino acids: CASSQDGVHEQYF. The CDR3 coding sequence is TGCGCCAGCAGCCAAGACGGGGTCCACGAGCAGTACTTC.

The rearrangement links TRBV2 to TRBJ1-1, with a possible D match to TRBD1 (6 bases). This CDR3 is built from 14 residues. V gave up 3 bases and J gave up 5 bases, with 13 bases separating them. Looked up from germline, CDR1 is SNHLY and CDR2 is FYNNEI. The CDR3 spells CASSERGSRTEAFF. CDR3 nucleotide sequence: TGTGCCAGCAGTGAGAGGGGGTCACGGACTGAAGCTTTCTTT. Supplemented by reference TRBV2 and TRBJ1-1, the full variable domain reads EPEVTQTPSHQVTQMGQEVILRCVPISNHLYFYWYRQILGQKVEFLVSFYNNEISEKSEIFDDQFSVERPDGSNFTLKIRSTKLEDSAMYFCASSERGSRTEAFFGQGTRLTVV.

The rearrangement joins TRBV29-1 to TRBJ2-7; 7 nucleotides agree with TRBD2. CDR1 is SQVTM, CDR2 ANQGSEA, per germline. After removal of 4 bases from V and 6 bases from J, the junction contained 9 bases not matched to a gene. The CDR3 contains 13 residues. CDR3 amino acids: CSVVGGSGGEQYF. DNA of the CDR3: TGCAGCGTTGTGGGCGGGAGTGGGGGCGAGCAGTACTTC.

CDR3 DNA sequence: TGTGCCAGCAGCGTATCGTCCGGGTTCACTGAAGCTTTCTTT. It yields the protein CASSVSSGFTEAFF. The gene calls are TRBV9 and TRBJ1-1; D is undetermined. V was trimmed by 1 base and J by 4 bases, leaving 11 bases between them. Germline V gene sequence: CDR1 SGDLS, CDR2 YYNGEE. The CDR3 is made up of 14 amino acids.

In its sample, this clonotype was seen once. Its ends do not fully match the called genes, so a read error is possible. CDR3 nucleotide sequence: TGTGCCAGCTCACCTTACTGGACAGACCAGGACAAGGAGCAGTTCTTC. It codes for CASSPYWTDQDKEQFF. The rearrangement uses TRBV7-2 and TRBJ2-1; perhaps TRBD1 as D (6 bases). This CDR3 contains 16 residues. Germline CDR1 reads SGHTA; CDR2 reads FQGNSA. Drawing the rest from reference TRBV7-2 and TRBJ2-1, the complete variable domain is GAGVSQSPSNKVTEKGKDVELRCDPISGHTALYWYRQSLGQGLEFLIYFQGNSAPDKSGLPSDRFSAERTGGSVSTLTIQRTQQEDSAVYLCASSPYWTDQDKEQFFGPGTRLTVL.

V and J are TRBV15 and TRBJ1-1; no clear D gene. Per the germline V gene, CDR1 is LNHNV and CDR2 is YYDKDF (reference sequence). The V and J ends lost 1 base and 1 base respectively, with 13 bases between them. The CDR3 spans 16 residues. For the CDR3, the DNA is TGTGCCACCAGCAGAGGGGCAGCTCTCTGGAACACTGAAGCTTTCTTT. This sequence encodes CATSRGAALWNTEAFF.

The chain joins TRBV7-2 to TRBJ1-2; D gene unclear. The CDR3 is made up of 12 amino acids. The germline V gene encodes CDR1 SGHTA and CDR2 FQGNSA. The V end was cut by 3 bases, the J end by 8 bases, with 10 bases between. CDR3 sequence (DNA): TGTGCCAGCAGCTTCGACTCCGAGGGCTACACCTTC. Translated, it gives CASSFDSEGYTF.

This chain uses TRBV20-1 with TRBJ2-4; D possibly corresponds to TRBD2 (5 bases). Germline CDR1 reads DFQATT; CDR2 reads SNEGSKA (reference sequence). This CDR3 contains 16 residues. V lost 6 bases, J lost 0 bases, and 18 bases lay in between. The CDR3 reads CSAEEAFGLAKNIQYF. The CDR3 DNA follows: TGCAGTGCCGAGGAGGCTTTCGGGCTAGCCAAAAACATTCAGTACTTC.

The gene calls are TRBV9 and TRBJ2-4; a weak D match, TRBD2 (5 bases). The J call may be wrong; the DNA end is better matched by TRBJ2-7. From germline, CDR1 is SGDLS and CDR2 YYNGEE. The length of the CDR3 is 16 residues. The CDR3 DNA follows: TGTGCCAGCAGCGTATCCCCCGTTGCTAGGGAGCGCGAGCAGTACTTC. Encoded protein: CASSVSPVAREREQYF.

Regarding this clonotype: Mismatch with germline at one junction end may stem from a read error. This chain uses TRBV5-1 with TRBJ2-7; D is uncertain. The DNA end is more similar to TRBJ2-5, so the J call may be wrong. Germline CDR1 and CDR2: SGHRS and YFSETQ. The CDR3 totals 13 residues. CDR3 in DNA: TGCGCCGGCAGCTTTCCGGACCAAGAGACCCAGTACTTC. Amino acids: CAGSFPDQETQYF.